These T cell receptor beta chains were read from a single sample in a study of CD8 T cells in ankylosing spondylitis. From the 5' RACE reads, TCRdb called clonotypes with MiXCR, one entry per CDR3 protein. The table includes roughly 440,000 distinct CDR3 sequences, 15% to 20% detected once. Sample: blood, either unsorted or a sorted T cell fraction (not recorded which). These receptors were collected from a male donor with ankylosing spondylitis. CDR3s include the opening cysteine and the closing phenylalanine or tryptophan. Each record gives: V gene, clone size, J gene, D gene, CDR3 protein, CDR3 DNA. The D gene is left open where the match is weak. Only some rows state a clone size, as once, few, many or a class for expanded clones.

>TRBV5-5|few|TRBJ2-2|-
CASSRGGGANTGELFF
TGTGCCAGCAGCCGCGGAGGGGGGGCGAACACCGGGGAGCTGTTTTTT
>TRBV28|-|TRBJ1-5|TRBD1
CASSLGGTGLNQPQHF
TGTGCCAGCAGTTTAGGCGGGACAGGGCTAAATCAGCCCCAGCATTTT
>TRBV5-1|-|TRBJ2-5|-
CASSPRDVVTQYF
TGCGCCAGCAGCCCGAGGGACGTTGTTACCCAGTACTTC
>TRBV4-1|-|TRBJ1-4|-
CASSLSGLEGKLFF
TGCGCCAGCAGCCTTTCGGGACTTGAGGGAAAACTGTTTTTT
>TRBV7-8|-|TRBJ2-5|TRBD2
CASSYPGLAEETQYF
TGTGCCAGCAGCTACCCGGGACTAGCGGAAGAGACCCAGTACTTC
>TRBV20-1|few|TRBJ2-1|TRBD2
CSASDLAGPNREQFF
TGCAGTGCTAGCGATCTAGCGGGACCTAATCGGGAGCAGTTCTTC
>TRBV11-2|few|TRBJ2-5|TRBD2
CASSTSGAPLETQYF
TGTGCCAGCAGCACCAGCGGGGCACCTCTGGAGACCCAGTACTTC
>TRBV15|few|TRBJ2-5|-
CATSRGGPSGETQYF
TGTGCCACCAGCAGAGGGGGTCCATCGGGGGAGACCCAGTACTTC
>TRBV20-1|-|TRBJ1-2|-
CSARTSGGNYGYTF
TGCAGTGCTAGAACCTCCGGGGGAAACTATGGCTACACCTTC
>TRBV28|few|TRBJ1-6|-
CASSQGWNSPLHF
TGTGCCAGCAGCCAAGGGTGGAATTCACCCCTCCACTTT
>TRBV24-1|few|TRBJ2-3|TRBD1
CATSEARSGTGADTQYF
TGTGCCACCAGTGAGGCGCGATCCGGGACAGGGGCAGATACGCAGTATTTT
>TRBV5-1|few|TRBJ2-1|TRBD2
CASSWGLAEGDNEQFF
TGCGCCAGCAGCTGGGGACTAGCGGAGGGGGACAATGAGCAGTTCTTC
>TRBV19|-|TRBJ2-1|-
CASSMRTSTYNEQFF
TGTGCCAGTAGTATGAGGACAAGTACCTACAATGAGCAGTTCTTC
>TRBV6-5|-|TRBJ1-5|TRBD1
CASSTDRDIQPQHF
TGTGCCAGCAGTACCGACAGGGATATACAGCCCCAGCATTTT
>TRBV7-9|few|TRBJ2-7|TRBD1
CASSLATGGSEQYF
TGTGCCAGCAGCTTAGCGACAGGGGGCTCCGAGCAGTACTTC
>TRBV20-1|-|TRBJ2-1|TRBD2
CSAQPGGPSYNEQFF
TGCAGTGCTCAACCGGGGGGGCCCTCCTACAATGAGCAGTTCTTC
>TRBV6-5|-|TRBJ2-2|-
CASSLKAGTTNTGELFF
TGTGCCAGCAGTTTAAAAGCGGGGACAACGAACACCGGGGAGCTGTTTTTT
>TRBV7-9|-|TRBJ1-6|-
CASSLDGGSPLHF
TGTGCCAGCAGCTTAGATGGGGGTTCACCCCTCCACTTT
>TRBV11-2|-|TRBJ2-1|-
CASRALESSYNEQFF
TGTGCCAGCAGGGCGCTTGAAAGCTCCTACAATGAGCAGTTCTTC
>TRBV29-1|many|TRBJ2-5|TRBD2
CSVKTSGMETQYF
TGCAGCGTGAAGACTAGCGGGATGGAGACCCAGTACTTC
>TRBV20-1|many|TRBJ2-5|-
CSASLMGYQETQYF
TGCAGTGCTAGCTTAATGGGCTACCAAGAGACCCAGTACTTC
>TRBV29-1|-|TRBJ1-1|-
CSVGGRGGVNTEAFF
TGCAGCGTTGGGGGACGTGGGGGGGTGAACACTGAAGCTTTCTTT